These T cell receptor beta chains were read from a single sample in a study of blood T cell repertoires in COVID-19. Sequenced by immunoSEQ multiplex PCR; TCRdb stores in-frame clones only, minus some. The table records around 15,000 clones, around 90% of them present only once. The sample taken for sequencing was peripheral blood. All receptors derive from a human donor in a cohort sampled during active COVID-19. Both conserved end residues are part of each CDR3. The D gene is left open where the match is weak. Only part of the rows carry a size: once, few, many, or a class if the clone is expanded.

>NA|TRBJ2-7|TRBD1|TRBV5-1
TGCGCCAGCAGCTCTTCTGGACAGGGCCCCAACTACTCCTACGAGCAGTACTTC
CASSSSGQGPNYSYEQYF
>once|TRBJ1-1|NA|TRBV7-9
TGTGCCAGCAGCTCTAGTCCCAGGGCGAGGATGAACACTGAAGCTTTCTTT
CASSSSPRARMNTEAFF
>once|TRBJ2-5|TRBD1|TRBV4-1
TGCGCCAGCAGCCAAGCCGCCGGGACAGGGTCAGAGACCCAGTACTTC
CASSQAAGTGSETQYF
>NA|TRBJ1-4|NA|TRBV25-1
TGTGCCAGCAGTGAAAAGGGGAATGAAAAACTGTTTTTT
CASSEKGNEKLFF
>NA|TRBJ1-1|NA|TRBV14
TGTGCCAGCAGCCACCGGGGGATGCCTTCTGAAGCTTTCTTT
CASSHRGMPSEAFF
>NA|TRBJ2-5|TRBD2|TRBV3-1/TRBV3-2
TGTGCCAGCAGCCAAGGGACTAGCCTTACTCTCCAAGAGACCCAGTACTTC
CASSQGTSLTLQETQYF
>NA|TRBJ2-7|TRBD2|TRBV4-3
TGCGCCAGCAGCCAAGCCACTAGCGGGAGAGTCCGCTACGAGCAGTACTTC
CASSQATSGRVRYEQYF
>NA|TRBJ2-1|TRBD2|TRBV11-2
TGTGCCAGCAGCCGACTAGCGGGGGGGGGTTCCTACAATGAGCAGTTCTTC
CASSRLAGGGSYNEQFF
>NA|TRBJ2-5|NA|TRBV5-6
TGTGCCAGCAGCCATGGAGTCCAAGAGACCCAGTACTTC
CASSHGVQETQYF
>NA|TRBJ1-2|NA|TRBV7-9
TGTGCCAGCAGCTTCAGCGGGGGTAACTATGGCTACACCTTC
CASSFSGGNYGYTF
>NA|TRBJ2-6|TRBD1|TRBV7-9
TGTGCCAGCAGTTCGACAGGGTCTGGGGCCAACGTCCTGACTTTC
CASSSTGSGANVLTF
>NA|TRBJ2-5|TRBD2|TRBV4-2
TGTGCCAGCAGCTGGGAAGGCGAGCGGGGGTGGGAGACCCAGTACTTC
CASSWEGERGWETQYF
>NA|TRBJ2-5|NA|TRBV7-9
TGTGCCAGCAGCGACGCCGAACGACTGTCACAAGAGACCCAGTACTTC
CASSDAERLSQETQYF
>NA|TRBJ2-7|TRBD1|TRBV24-1
TGTGCCACCAGTGATTTACGACAGGGAAAGTGCTACGAGCAGTACTTC
CATSDLRQGKCYEQYF
>NA|TRBJ2-7|NA|TRBV6-1
TGTGCCAGCAGTGAATATTTTGGGGGGGCCCCAACCCCCACTCTCGGGGAGTACTTC
CASSEYFGGAPTPTLGEYF
>NA|TRBJ2-1|NA|TRBV7-9
TGTGCCACACCATGGGGGGGGCCGACGATGCGCTACAATGAGCAGTTCTTC
CATPWGGPTMRYNEQFF
>NA|TRBJ1-1|NA|TRBV5-1
TGCGCCAGCAGCACAGGACAGAACACTGAAGCTTTCTTT
CASSTGQNTEAFF
>NA|TRBJ1-1|TRBD1|TRBV19
TGTGCCAGTAGTATCGGGACAGTGAACACTGAAGCTTTCTTT
CASSIGTVNTEAFF
>NA|TRBJ2-1|NA|TRBV11-2
TGTGCCAGCAGCTTAGTACCGGCAGGGTCCGGGAATGAGCAGTTCTTC
CASSLVPAGSGNEQFF
>NA|TRBJ1-1|NA|TRBV9
TGTGCCAGCAGCGCCGAGGGGGGGCGCGGTACTGAAGCTTTCTTT
CASSAEGGRGTEAFF
>NA|TRBJ1-5|TRBD1|TRBV27
TGTGCCAGCAGTGACGACAGGGCAAGCAATCAGCCCCAGCATTTT
CASSDDRASNQPQHF
>NA|TRBJ2-1|TRBD2|TRBV5-5
TGTGCCAGCAGCTCACTAGCGGGGGTTTCTAATGAGCAGTTCTTC
CASSSLAGVSNEQFF
>once|TRBJ1-5|NA|TRBV18
TGTGCCAGCTCTCCCGACAGAAATCAGCCCCAGCATTTT
CASSPDRNQPQHF
>once|TRBJ1-2|NA|TRBV12-5
TGTGCTAGTGGTGAGGGTCACTATGGCTACACCTTC
CASGEGHYGYTF
>NA|TRBJ2-1|TRBD1|TRBV5-1
TGCGCCAGCAGCTTAACAGGGGCCTCGATTTACAATGAGCAGTTCTTC
CASSLTGASIYNEQFF
>few|TRBJ2-7|NA|TRBV28
TGTGCCAGCAGTGACGTAGACAAGTCCTACGAGCAGTACTTC
CASSDVDKSYEQYF
>NA|TRBJ2-7|NA|TRBV7-9
TGTGCCAGCAGCTTGGGACTACAGGGGGGTTACGAGCAGTACTTC
CASSLGLQGGYEQYF
>NA|TRBJ2-1|TRBD2|TRBV9
TGTGCCAGCTCCAATAGCGGGGGGGCCTCGAATGAGCAGTTCTTC
CASSNSGGASNEQFF
>once|TRBJ2-1|NA|TRBV7-6
TGTGCCAGCAGGGCGGATGAGCAGTTCTTC
CASRADEQFF
>NA|TRBJ1-1|TRBD1|TRBV5-1
TGCGCCAGCAGCTTGGAGGGGGCGGGCACTGAAGCTTTCTTT
CASSLEGAGTEAFF
>NA|TRBJ2-5|NA|TRBV6-1
TGTGCCAGCAGTGAAGACCGGTCTAAAGAGACCCAGTACTTC
CASSEDRSKETQYF
>once|TRBJ2-1|NA|TRBV9
TGTGCCAGCAGCGCGGGGAGGGGGTGGAATGAGCAGTTCTTC
CASSAGRGWNEQFF
>NA|TRBJ1-6|NA|TRBV7-2
TGTGCCAGCAGGAATGGACTGGACCCCAGGAGGTCACCCCTCCACTTT
CASRNGLDPRRSPLHF
>medium-sized|TRBJ1-2|NA|TRBV7-2
TGTGCCAGCAGCTTCCAGGAAGCTAACTATGGCTACACCTTC
CASSFQEANYGYTF
>NA|TRBJ2-5|TRBD1|TRBV7-9
TGTGCCAGCGACAGGGGTTTAGAGATAAAGACCCAGTACTTC
CASDRGLEIKTQYF
>NA|TRBJ2-1|TRBD2|TRBV19
TGTGCCAGTAGTATTCGCCTAGCGGGAGAATATGAGCAGTTCTTC
CASSIRLAGEYEQFF
>NA|TRBJ2-7|TRBD1|TRBV7-9
TGTGCCAGCAGCTTAGTGACAGGGACCTCTACCTACGAGCAGTACTTC
CASSLVTGTSTYEQYF
>NA|TRBJ2-2|TRBD1|TRBV27
TGTGCCAGCAGTTTAGCGGGACAGGGGTCCGGGGAGCTGTTTTTT
CASSLAGQGSGELFF
>NA|TRBJ2-1|NA|TRBV13
TGTGCCAGCAGCTTACTACAGGGAAATACGCAGTTCTTC
CASSLLQGNTQFF
>few|TRBJ1-1|NA|TRBV4-1
TGCGCCAGCAGCCAAGAGACTGTCACTGAAGCTTTCTTT
CASSQETVTEAFF
>NA|TRBJ1-4|NA|TRBV24-1
TGTGCCACCAGTGATCCGCGGGGGGATGAAAAACTGTTTTTT
CATSDPRGDEKLFF
>NA|TRBJ2-3|NA|TRBV12-3/TRBV12-4
TGTGCCAGCAGTTTAAGCGGCGGTGCGGGGGCCCGTTTT
CASSLSGGAGARF
>NA|TRBJ2-2|TRBD2|TRBV5-6
TGTGCCAGCAGCTTGGAGAAGCGGGAGCGATACACCGGGGAGCTGTTTTTT
CASSLEKRERYTGELFF
>NA|TRBJ1-2|NA|TRBV7-9
TGTGCCAGCAGGAGGGAGGTAAACTATGGCTACACCTTC
CASRREVNYGYTF
>few|TRBJ1-5|TRBD1|TRBV19
TGTGCCAGTAGCGATCGGACAGGGGTTCAGCCCCAGCATTTT
CASSDRTGVQPQHF
>once|TRBJ1-4|NA|TRBV27
TGTGCCAGCAGGCCGACAGGAATAAATGAAAAACTGTTTTTT
CASRPTGINEKLFF
>NA|TRBJ2-7|TRBD1|TRBV5-1
TGCGCCAGCAGCTTGGAACTCGGTACAGGGGGCGTCTCCTACGAGCAGTACTTC
CASSLELGTGGVSYEQYF
>few|TRBJ2-7|TRBD1|TRBV27
TGTGCCAGCAGCGGGACAGGGGGAGCCTACGAGCAGTACTTC
CASSGTGGAYEQYF
>NA|TRBJ1-2|NA|TRBV25-1
TGTGCCAGCAGTGATCGGAGGGGCAAGGGCTACACCTTC
CASSDRRGKGYTF
>NA|TRBJ1-2|TRBD1|TRBV13
TGTGCCAGCAGCCAGGACAGGGGAGGTGGCTACACCTTC
CASSQDRGGGYTF
>NA|TRBJ1-2|NA|TRBV19
TGTGCCAGTAGTACTGACAGTTTGAGGGGCTACACCTTC
CASSTDSLRGYTF
>NA|TRBJ1-5|TRBD1|TRBV6-5
TGTGCCAGCAGTCAGGGGGCGCTTGGCAATCAGCCCCAGCATTTT
CASSQGALGNQPQHF